Below are 28 T cell receptor beta chains sequenced from a single sample in a study of blood T cell repertoires in COVID-19. Clones were sequenced by immunoSEQ multiplex PCR, and TCRdb holds only the in-frame ones, with some missing. The profile shows 200,000 to 250,000 clones, around 81% of them singletons. Sequencing was done on a sample of peripheral blood. The receptor source for this set is a woman in her seventies with acute or convalescent COVID-19.

The chain carries TRBV18 and TRBJ1-3; TRBD1 is a possible D gene (5 bases). The V gene's germline CDR1 is KGHSH and CDR2 LQKENI. With 3 bases removed from V and 0 bases from J, the gap between germline ends came to 12 bases. The CDR3 loop spans 16 amino acids. The CDR3 DNA follows: TGTGCCAGCTCACCTGACGGGGGGGGCTCTGGAAACACCATATATTTT. Its protein is CASSPDGGGSGNTIYF.

The chain has TRBV27 and TRBJ2-1; TRBD1 agrees at 9 bases. V lost 3 bases, J lost 9 bases, and 9 bases stayed unmatched. The germline V gene has CDR1 MNHEY and CDR2 SMNVEV (reference sequence). The CDR3 totals 15 residues. In nucleotides, the CDR3 is TGTGCCAGCAGTTTGGGGACAGGGTTTTATGGTGAGCAGTTCTTC. Amino acids: CASSLGTGFYGEQFF.

V gene TRBV30 combines with J gene TRBJ2-3; 8 nucleotides match TRBD2. This CDR3 has 16 residues. Germline trimming cut 6 bases from V and 0 bases from J; bases unmatched to any gene: 11. CDR1 is GTSNPN and CDR2 is SVGIG in the germline V gene (reference sequence). The CDR3 reads CACSRYSGASTDTQYF. The CDR3 bases are TGTGCCTGTTCTCGATATAGCGGGGCTAGCACAGATACGCAGTATTTT.

The chain has TRBV19 and TRBJ2-3; TRBD2 aligns across 7 bases. CDR3 length: 16 residues. The J segment lost 6 bases and the V segment lost 5 bases, leaving 14 bases of the junction unmatched. From germline, CDR1 is LNHDA and CDR2 SQIVND (reference sequence). CDR3 region: CASSGGGLGRDDTQYF. CDR3 DNA sequence: TGTGCCAGTAGTGGCGGGGGACTGGGGAGGGACGATACGCAGTATTTT.

The gene calls are TRBV12-3 or TRBV12-4 and TRBJ2-5, with 8 bases lining up with TRBD2. The CDR3 covers 12 residues. Trimming cost V 8 bases and J 4 bases; bases outside gene matches: 3. CDR3 protein: CASGAGGETQYF. The DNA of the CDR3 is TGTGCCAGCGGGGCGGGGGGAGAGACCCAGTACTTC.

The gene calls are TRBV6-5 and TRBJ1-1, with a tentative D call TRBD1 (6 bases). Germline loops: CDR1 MNHEY, CDR2 SVGAGI. This CDR3 comprises 14 residues. V dropped 6 bases and J dropped 0 bases, with 11 bases sitting between them. The CDR3 reads CASRRGQLNTEAFF. DNA of the CDR3: TGTGCCAGCAGAAGAGGACAGCTGAACACTGAAGCTTTCTTT.

The chain has TRBV11-2 and TRBJ2-2; maybe TRBD1 (5 bases). CDR1 is SGHAT, CDR2 FQNNGV, per germline. Between the trimmed V and J ends, which lost 4 bases and 4 bases, there was a span of 13 bases. This CDR3 has 15 amino acids. Here the CDR3 DNA reads TGTGCCAGCAGCTCCTTAAGGGGATCCACCGGGGAGCTGTTTTTT. Its translation is CASSSLRGSTGELFF.

CDR3 amino acids: CASSPMTGAEQYF. Written as DNA, the CDR3 is TGTGCCAGCAGCCCCATGACAGGGGCCGAGCAGTACTTC. The rearrangement joins TRBV3-1 (or the pseudogene TRBV3-2) to TRBJ2-7; 8 positions match TRBD1. The V gene end was trimmed by 4 bases and the J gene end by 6 bases; junction bases not matched to a gene: 5. CDR1 and CDR2 (germline): LGHDT, YNNKEL (reference sequence). The CDR3 loop spans 13 amino acids.

The CDR3 DNA follows: TGCGCCAGCAGTTTGGGCAGGGTCACAGATACGCAGTATTTT. Encoded protein: CASSLGRVTDTQYF. The chain is built from TRBV10-1 and TRBJ2-3; tentative D call: TRBD1 (5 bases). Trimming took off 5 bases at V and 2 bases at J, with 11 bases between the two ends. Looked up from germline, CDR1 is WNHNN and CDR2 is SYGVQD (reference sequence). This CDR3 region has 14 residues.

The rearrangement uses TRBV7-6 and TRBJ2-7, with a possible D match to TRBD2 (5 bases). The V gene lost 7 bases and the J gene lost 4 bases, with 17 bases spanning the gap. The CDR3 runs 14 residues. Germline V gives CDR1 SGHVS, CDR2 FNYEAQ. In nucleotides, the CDR3 is TGTGCCAGCACCCTAGCTCGCGAGGGATACGAGCAGTACTTC. Protein sequence: CASTLAREGYEQYF. Full variable domain (remainder filled in from reference TRBV7-6 and TRBJ2-7): GAGVSQSPRYKVTKRGQDVALRCDPISGHVSLYWYRQALGQGPEFLTYFNYEAQQDKSGLPNDRFSAERPEGSISTLTIQRTEQRDSAMYRCASTLAREGYEQYFGPGTRLTVT.

The chain couples TRBV3-1 (or the pseudogene TRBV3-2) to TRBJ2-1; D is unresolved. Deletions cut 7 bases from V and 15 bases from J, with 22 bases between. There are 13 residues in the CDR3. Germline V lookup: CDR1 LGHDT, CDR2 YNNKEL (reference sequence). In DNA form, the CDR3 reads TGTGCCAGCACTCCCCCTCTGGGCGTTGGTCTGTTCTTC. This translates into CASTPPLGVGLFF.

In nucleotides, the CDR3 is TGTGCCAGCAGCCCCCTCGGGGACTACGAGCAGTACTTC. As protein: CASSPLGDYEQYF. The gene calls are TRBV11-2 and TRBJ2-7, with a possible D match to TRBD2 (5 bases). Deletions cut 5 bases from V and 3 bases from J, with 11 bases between. The CDR3 extends over 13 amino acids. Germline V gene lookup returns CDR1 SGHAT and CDR2 FQNNGV.

This clone turned up a few times. V usage is TRBV19 and J usage is TRBJ2-2; 12 bases agree with TRBD2. The CDR3 is 15 amino acids. Germline V gene sequence: CDR1 LNHDA, CDR2 SQIVND (reference sequence). V trimming: 7 bases; J trimming: 3 bases; junction bases outside the gene matches: 3. The DNA for the CDR3 is TGTGCCAGTAACCTAGCGGGGGGGTACACCGGGGAGCTGTTTTTT. Protein product: CASNLAGGYTGELFF.

The chain recombines TRBV4-1 with TRBJ2-3; 9 bases match TRBD1. V was pared by 0 bases and J by 3 bases, with 4 bases of the junction left unmatched. Germline CDR1 MGHRA, CDR2 YSYEKL. CDR3 length: 16 amino acids. In nucleotides, the CDR3 is TGCGCCAGCAGCCAAGAGGGACAGGGCGGGACAGATACGCAGTATTTT. It translates to CASSQEGQGGTDTQYF.

V and J are TRBV29-1 and TRBJ1-4; unclear D gene. The germline CDR1 and CDR2 sequences are SQVTM and ANQGSEA. With 3 bases removed from V and 4 bases from J, the gap between germline ends came to 9 bases. CDR3 length: 13 residues. The CDR3 nucleotides are TGCAGCGTTGATCTCGGGGTTAATGAAAAACTGTTTTTT. Protein product: CSVDLGVNEKLFF.

The V call is TRBV7-2, the J call TRBJ1-5; possible D gene TRBD1, 5 bases. The germline V and J ends were trimmed by 5 bases and 0 bases, with 11 bases remaining between them. CDR1 is SGHTA and CDR2 is FQGNSA in the germline V gene. The CDR3 is 15 residues long. Here the CDR3 reads CASSPGPHSNQPQHF. The CDR3 DNA reads TGTGCCAGCAGCCCAGGGCCGCATAGCAATCAGCCCCAGCATTTT.

The CDR3 sequence is CASSPGPPYEQYF. In nucleotides, the CDR3 is TGTGCCAGCTCACCAGGCCCACCCTACGAGCAGTACTTC. This chain links TRBV18 with TRBJ2-7; no clear D gene. The germline V gene has CDR1 KGHSH and CDR2 LQKENI. V lost 2 bases, J lost 2 bases, and 7 bases lay in between. This CDR3 is 13 amino acids long.

This CDR3 is CASVGRGAGQPQHF. The CDR3 region has the DNA TGTGCCAGCGTGGGCAGGGGAGCAGGTCAGCCCCAGCATTTT. This sequence joins TRBV6-5 and TRBJ1-5; weak D call: TRBD1 (6 bases). Germline assignment: CDR1 MNHEY and CDR2 SVGAGI. The CDR3 is 14 residues long. The V end lost 8 bases, the J end lost 6 bases, and 17 bases lay between the germline ends.

The gene calls are TRBV2 and TRBJ1-4; TRBD1 might be the D (5 bases). The CDR3 totals 15 residues. Trimming stripped 8 bases from V and 0 bases from J, with 13 bases between. Germline V gene sequence: CDR1 SNHLY, CDR2 FYNNEI. The DNA of the CDR3 is TGTGCCAGCTCGCCCGGGGGGGCAACTAATGAAAAACTGTTTTTT. This codes for CASSPGGATNEKLFF.

This clone was observed a single time. The chain has TRBV5-1 and TRBJ2-3; 8 nucleotides match TRBD2. The CDR3 length is 14 residues. CDR1 is SGHRS, CDR2 YFSETQ, per germline. Trimming took 3 bases from V and 1 from J; bases not matched to a gene: 1. As DNA, the CDR3 is TGCGCCAGCAGCTCGGGACTAGGCACAGATACGCAGTATTTT. This encodes CASSSGLGTDTQYF.

The CDR3 nucleotides read TGCAGCGTCCGACAGGAGGTTAACTATGGCTACACCTTC. Translation gives CSVRQEVNYGYTF. V and J are TRBV29-1 and TRBJ1-2; D possibly corresponds to TRBD1 (6 bases). Germline CDR1 is SQVTM and CDR2 is ANQGSEA. CDR3 size: 13 residues. Trimming stripped 6 bases from V and 1 base from J, with 12 bases between.

This chain joins TRBV7-2 and TRBJ2-4; 12 bases map to TRBD2. This CDR3 has 16 amino acids. CDR1 is SGHTA, CDR2 FQGNSA, per germline. Unmatched junction bases numbered 2, after V lost 3 bases and J lost 2 bases. In DNA, the CDR3 is TGTGCCAGCAGCTTGACTAGCGGGGGTACCAAAAACATTCAGTACTTC. Translation gives CASSLTSGGTKNIQYF.

Only a few counts were recorded for this clone. V is TRBV5-1 and J is TRBJ2-7, with D maybe TRBD2 (7 bases). Germline V lookup: CDR1 SGHRS, CDR2 YFSETQ. There are 15 residues in the CDR3. Trimming cost V 6 bases and J 13 bases, with 29 bases left between them. CDR3 sequence: CASNPGGASGTVSYF. Written as DNA, the CDR3 is TGCGCCAGCAACCCTGGGGGGGCTAGCGGTACTGTCTCTTACTTC.

The CDR3 spells CASSPPRGGAAEDTQYF. In DNA form, the CDR3 reads TGTGCCAGCTCACCACCGAGAGGGGGGGCCGCGGAAGATACGCAGTATTTT. The genes are TRBV18 and TRBJ2-3; D is possibly TRBD2 (7 bases). Germline V gene lookup returns CDR1 KGHSH and CDR2 LQKENI. The CDR3 covers 17 residues. V lost 0 bases, J lost 5 bases, and 18 bases lay in between.

The chain uses TRBV5-1 and TRBJ2-7; 11 nucleotides agree with TRBD2. The junction had 4 bases not matched to a gene; V was cut back by 5 bases and J by 0 bases. The CDR3 is 15 amino acids. Germline values: CDR1 SGHRS, CDR2 YFSETQ. CDR3 DNA sequence: TGCGCCAGCAGTTACACTAGCGGGGGCTCCTACGAGCAGTACTTC. Translated, it gives CASSYTSGGSYEQYF.

This clone showed up just a few times. This sequence joins TRBV10-1 and TRBJ2-2; the match to TRBD1 covers 7 bases. V was pared by 3 bases and J by 4 bases, with 8 bases of the junction left unmatched. Germline-derived CDR1 and CDR2 are WNHNN and SYGVQD (reference sequence). The CDR3 length is 16 residues. The CDR3 region is CASSERQGVSTGELFF. The DNA of the CDR3 is TGCGCCAGCAGTGAACGACAGGGTGTAAGCACCGGGGAGCTGTTTTTT.

This chain connects TRBV19 to TRBJ2-7; possible D gene TRBD2, 6 bases. CDR1 LNHDA and CDR2 SQIVND come from the germline V gene (reference sequence). The CDR3 loop spans 16 amino acids. The V gene lost 3 bases and the J gene lost 2 bases, with 17 bases spanning the gap. CDR3 sequence: CASSIDGGSGTYEQYF. CDR3 in DNA: TGTGCCAGTAGTATTGATGGGGGGTCAGGGACCTACGAGCAGTACTTC.

V gene TRBV7-2 combines with J gene TRBJ1-5; 9 bases fit TRBD1. Germline trimming cut 5 bases from V and 6 bases from J; bases unmatched to any gene: 2. This CDR3 is 13 amino acids long. The germline V gene encodes CDR1 SGHTA and CDR2 FQGNSA. This CDR3 is CASSDRGSQPQHF. As DNA, the CDR3 is TGTGCCAGCAGCGACAGGGGGAGTCAGCCCCAGCATTTT.